This record concerns one TCR beta chain sequence. Its antigen remains undetermined. No much larger clone exists at a distance of one base, and base qualities are not known. For sequencing of the TCRbeta CDR3 region, genomic DNA was extracted from the sorted cells. TCRbeta CDR3 regions were sequenced using the immunoSEQ Assay. Drawn from immuneACCESS, this table holds only the in-frame rearrangements with V and J called that TCRdb kept. Clones are partly lost; checked studies trace under half to an unresolved V gene and leave the rest unexplained. The sample contains about 36,000 clones, around four fifths of them found a single time. The biggest ten clones account for around 10% of the sample. The trial excluded patients who had a history of autoimmune disease or were on systemic immunosuppression. Peripheral blood for TCR sequencing was collected from all dose cohorts at baseline, on cycle 4 day 1, and on cycle 7 day 1. The samples were taken from a phase I, first-in-human, multicenter, open-label dose-escalation trial of ivuxolimab. Adults with locally advanced or metastatic head and neck squamous cell, hepatocellular, melanoma or renal cell carcinoma were enrolled in the trial. Before TCR sequencing, CD4+ and CD8+ T cells were separately sorted from peripheral blood.

V loses 2 bases, J loses 5 bases, and the germline ends lie 12 bases apart. The germline V gene gives CDR1 as WSHSY and CDR2 as SAAADI. The CDR3 covers 14 residues, taking in both the cysteine and the phenylalanine. Only the CDR3 DNA stays, 42 bases, in frame from base 1. These data come from a study of OX40 agonist ivuxolimab in advanced cancers. Regarding the study in general: Ivuxolimab, which targeted the costimulatory receptor OX40 (CD134), was an agonistic, fully human IgG2 monoclonal antibody. The point of sequencing TCRbeta in the periphery was to test whether ivuxolimab changed TCR sequence diversity and drove clonal T-cell expansion. Partial responses were achieved by three dose-escalation patients, of whom one had hepatocellular carcinoma and two had cutaneous melanoma. Prior anti-PD-1, anti-PD-L1 or anti-CTLA-4 therapy was permitted, and approximately 40% of dose-escalation patients had received checkpoint inhibitors. In the dose-escalation cohort, 82.7% of patients were male, and the mean age was around 60 years, with a range of roughly 23 to 85. Intravenous ivuxolimab was administered to patients every 2 weeks at six dose levels: 0.01, 0.1, 0.3, 1.5, 3 and 10 mg/kg. The paper covers the monotherapy dose-escalation part of the phase I ivuxolimab trial, which included N of about 50 patients. Among the roughly 50 dose-escalation patients, roughly 20 had hepatocellular carcinoma, about 15 melanoma, 9 renal cell carcinoma and 9 head and neck cancer. What the work shows at the level of the full study, not this receptor alone: Antigen specificity was not determined for the clonally expanded peripheral T cells. At doses of 0.1 to 3.0 mg/kg, clonal expansion of both CD4+ and CD8+ T cells in blood was seen between baseline and week 6. Low levels of normalized T-cell clonal expansion were also seen in some patients who did not respond. Partial responders in the 0.1-3.0 mg/kg groups had among the lowest normalized peripheral clonal expansion, especially among CD8+ T cells. On average, CD8+ T cells showed more expanded clones than CD4+ T cells after ivuxolimab.

This TCR derives from an adult with an advanced solid tumor such as melanoma, head and neck, liver or kidney cancer. The material was CD4+ or CD8+ T cells sorted from blood, obtained in a trial of the OX40 agonist ivuxolimab. The chain was built from TRBV10-2 and TRBJ2-5; perhaps TRBD2 is the D gene, with 6 bases matching. CDR3 sequence: CASSEGGTPETQYF. In nucleotides, the sequence is TGCGCCAGCAGTGAGGGGGGGACTCCGGAGACCCAGTACTTC.